A selection of T cell receptor beta chains follows, all from one sample in a study of blood T cell repertoires in COVID-19. Repertoires were generated with immunoSEQ multiplex PCR, while TCRdb's copy carries only in-frame clones and drops some. The repertoire holds around 230,000 clones, with 88% as singletons. The source material was PBMCs or T cells enriched from blood (not recorded which). The receptors come from a woman between 35 and 50 years old with acute COVID-19. Each CDR3 is given with its conserved first and last residue. D genes are given only for firm matches.

V	D	J	length	DNA	CDR3
TRBV2	TRBD1	TRBJ1-2	13	TGTGCCAGCAGTGGAAAGACAGGGTATGGCTACACCTTC	CASSGKTGYGYTF
TRBV11-2	.	TRBJ2-3	14	TGTGCCAGCAGCTTAGGGCGGGGCGCGGATACGCAGTATTTT	CASSLGRGADTQYF
TRBV18	.	TRBJ1-5	17	TGTGCCAGCTCACCAGCCCCTTTGGGCTATAGCAATCAGCCCCAGCATTTT	CASSPAPLGYSNQPQHF
TRBV6-1	TRBD2	TRBJ2-3	18	TGTGCCAGCAGTGAAGCCCCGGCCCTAGCGGGAAGCACAGATACGCAGTATTTT	CASSEAPALAGSTDTQYF
TRBV3-1/TRBV3-2	TRBD1	TRBJ1-1	14	TGTGCCAGCAGCTTACAGGGGTCGGGGACTGAAGCTTTCTTT	CASSLQGSGTEAFF
TRBV6-2/TRBV6-3	TRBD1	TRBJ1-2	13	TGTGCCAGCAGTACCCCACAGGGGTATGGCTACACCTTC	CASSTPQGYGYTF
TRBV5-4	TRBD1	TRBJ1-6	15	TGTGCCAGCAGCGCGACAGGGGGAGGTCTTTCACCCCTCCACTTT	CASSATGGGLSPLHF
TRBV7-2	.	TRBJ2-7	16	TGTGCCAGCAGCTTAAATCTCGGTGGGGGGAGGCACGAGCAGTACTTC	CASSLNLGGGRHEQYF
TRBV4-3	.	TRBJ2-1	16	TGCGCCAGCAGCCAAGAGTCCCTAGGGGTTCTCAATGAGCAGTTCTTC	CASSQESLGVLNEQFF
TRBV6-4	TRBD1	TRBJ1-5	19	TGTGCCAGCAGTGACTCGAAGGGGCAGGGGGCGCGGAGCAATCAGCCCCAGCATTTT	CASSDSKGQGARSNQPQHF
TRBV18	.	TRBJ1-2	13	TGTGCCAGCTCACCCGACAGAATATATGGCTACACCTTC	CASSPDRIYGYTF
TRBV30	.	TRBJ2-5	13	TGTGCCTGGAGTGTGGGAGTTACCGAGACCCAGTACTTC	CAWSVGVTETQYF
TRBV23-1	.	TRBJ1-1	15	TGCGCCAGCAGTCAGACAGCTCCCTCCAGCACTGAAGCTTTCTTT	CASSQTAPSSTEAFF
TRBV6-5	.	TRBJ1-5	13	TGTGCCAGCAGCAGGCGCAGCAATCAGCCCCAGCATTTT	CASSRRSNQPQHF
TRBV3-1/TRBV3-2	.	TRBJ1-1	17	TGTGCCAGCAGCCAATCCCGCACTAAACTTTTTGAAGCTGAAGCTTTCTTT	CASSQSRTKLFEAEAFF
TRBV7-2	TRBD1	TRBJ1-1	15	TGTGCCAGCAGCTTGGCATGGGCGGGGACAGGTCCGGCTTTCTTT	CASSLAWAGTGPAFF
TRBV5-1	TRBD2	TRBJ2-5	17	TGCGCCAGCAGCTTGATTCCTAGCGGGGGGTACCAAGAGACCCAGTACTTC	CASSLIPSGGYQETQYF
TRBV7-9	.	TRBJ1-6	13	TGTGCCAGCAGCCAGGGGTACTCTTCACCCCTCCACTTT	CASSQGYSSPLHF
TRBV7-6	.	TRBJ2-5	11	TGTGCCAGCAGCTTCAAAGAGACCCAGTACTTC	CASSFKETQYF
TRBV29-1	TRBD2	TRBJ2-3	13	TGCAGCGTTGCCCTTGCGGGAGAAGGTACGCAGTATTTT	CSVALAGEGTQYF